The source of this T cell receptor beta chain is a study of blood T cells in healthy people across ages. Study as a whole: About one barcoded beta molecule was captured per two T cells (by template switching). General study findings and limits: Any conclusive comparison of naive versus antigen-experienced cells was prevented by using unsorted PBMCs. Calculation of diversity from one million T cells yielded estimates considered to be underestimates.

The authors ran a second PCR of 7 to 11 cycles using a sample-barcoded 5' primer and a J-beta primer mix. TCRdb reprocessed the 5' RACE reads via MiXCR and lists one record per CDR3 protein. The profile shows roughly 800,000 distinct CDR3 sequences, about 62% of them singletons. As regards this clonotype: Its antigen is not known.

The germline V and J ends were trimmed by 7 bases and 11 bases, with 17 bases remaining between them. The CDR3 runs to 12 residues. CDR1 and CDR2 from the germline V gene are MNHEY and SMNVEV (reference sequence). This clonotype originated in a man aged 25-45 years in good health. This rearrangement joins TRBV27 to TRBJ2-5; D is perhaps TRBD2 (7 bases). The sample was blood. This CDR3 is CASKDTGRGQYF. CDR3 DNA: TGTGCCAGCAAAGATACAGGGAGGGGGCAGTACTTC.